This TCR beta chain was identified during a study of PD-1 blockade in classical Hodgkin lymphoma. Study-wide points: By C4D1, CD4+ diversity increased significantly, especially in complete responders.

Time point defined: cycle 4 day 1 (C4D1), after less than 7 weeks of nivolumab. Each of the patients experienced relapse following autologous stem cell transplantation, and their brentuximab vedotin exposure differed. Classification of best responses gave complete response, partial response or progressive disease. Worth noting for this clone: Its antigen is unidentified.

CDR3 length equals 14 residues. Germline V CDR1 and CDR2: SGHTA, FQGNSA. V was clipped by 5 bases and J by 9 bases; unmatched bases: 10. Data came from immunoSEQ multiplex PCR; TCRdb stores just in-frame clones and leaves some out. The sample has around 19,000 clones, 80% seen once. The chain recombines TRBV7-2 with TRBJ2-5; TRBD1 aligns across 9 bases. Sequenced here: peripheral blood mononuclear cells (PBMCs), sampled before the fourth cycle of nivolumab. The clonotype originates from a human donor with classical Hodgkin lymphoma. The CDR3 DNA reads TGTGCCAGCAGCACCCATGACAGGGGGGGGGCCCAGTACTTC. It specifies CASSTHDRGGAQYF.